Presented here are 9 T cell receptor beta chains from one specimen sequenced in a study of human T cells and chemical hapten exposure. TCRdb processed the RACE reads anew with MiXCR; each CDR3 protein has one entry. The sample holds roughly 80,000 distinct CDR3 sequences, around 13% seen once. Noted time point: pre-sensitization, week 0. Stated treatment: therapeutic diphenylcyclopropenone sensitization with weekly scalp DPC. Sample: whole blood, taken in connection with sensitization to the hapten diphenylcyclopropenone (DPC). All receptors come from a woman between 50 and 59 years old with alopecia areata. Some clones in this sample may be carry-over from other donors' samples.

This clonotype was recorded at least ten times. V usage is TRBV20-1 and J usage is TRBJ2-5; 7 bases fit TRBD2. The junction had 6 bases not matched to a gene; V was cut back by 5 bases and J by 0 bases. This CDR3 comprises 14 residues. Germline V CDR1 and CDR2: DFQATT, SNEGSKA (reference sequence). In DNA, the CDR3 is TGCAGTGCTTCCCGGGACTACAACCAAGAGACCCAGTACTTC. Its translation is CSASRDYNQETQYF.

This clonotype is labeled as medium-sized (0.01 to 0.1%). The chain uses TRBV10-2 and TRBJ1-5; no clear D. The CDR3 length is 13 residues. Germline CDR1 is WSHSY and CDR2 is SAAADI. The V end lost 0 bases, the J end lost 4 bases, and 4 bases lay between the germline ends. This CDR3 is CASSESGNQPQHF. DNA for the CDR3: TGCGCCAGCAGTGAGTCGGGGAATCAGCCCCAGCATTTT.

This clonotype was seen ten or more times. This rearrangement joins TRBV5-1 to TRBJ1-1; a possible D gene is TRBD1 (6 bases). Trimming shortened V by 0 bases and J by 5 bases, and 11 bases separated the two germline ends. From germline, CDR1 is SGHRS and CDR2 YFSETQ. The CDR3 sequence is 14 residues long. CDR3 nucleotides: TGCGCCAGCAGCTTGGGGGGGCGCGGAACTGAAGCTTTCTTT. It translates to CASSLGGRGTEAFF.

V is TRBV6-5 and J is TRBJ2-5; TRBD2 agrees at 7 bases. CDR3 length: 13 amino acids. CDR1 is MNHEY, CDR2 SVGAGI, per germline. With V trimmed by 6 bases and J by 5 bases, 6 bases remained unmatched. The CDR3 coding sequence is TGTGCCAGCAGCAATGGACTAGGGGAGACCCAGTACTTC. It translates to CASSNGLGETQYF.

The sample holds many counts of this clonotype. The rearrangement joins TRBV2 to TRBJ1-1; no definite D call. The germline V and J ends were trimmed by 8 bases and 8 bases, with 9 bases remaining between them. This CDR3 spans 10 amino acids. Germline loops: CDR1 SNHLY, CDR2 FYNNEI. In DNA form, the CDR3 reads TGTGCCAGCTCCGGCAGGGAAGCTTTCTTT. Its translation: CASSGREAFF.

This sequence joins TRBV6-1 and TRBJ2-1; 8 bases map to TRBD2. The V segment lost 7 bases and the J segment 5 bases; nucleotides outside the gene matches: 7. There are 14 residues in the CDR3. CDR1 and CDR2 (germline): MNHNS, SASEGT. The CDR3 here is CASTGGPPNNEQFF. The DNA for the CDR3 is TGTGCCAGCACGGGAGGGCCTCCCAACAATGAGCAGTTCTTC.

This clonotype has just a few counts. The V gene is TRBV11-2, the J gene TRBJ2-1; tentatively, D is TRBD2 (5 bases). The V gene's germline CDR1 is SGHAT and CDR2 FQNNGV. Trimming removed 5 bases from V and 9 bases from J, with 8 bases in between. There are 11 residues in the CDR3. CDR3 in amino acids: CASSIEGEQFF. CDR3 sequence (DNA): TGTGCCAGCAGCATCGAGGGTGAGCAGTTCTTC.

This clonotype showed up many times. The CDR3 sequence is CSVKRSPALSTGSNEQFF. The CDR3 coding sequence is TGCAGCGTAAAGCGCTCACCCGCGTTGAGTACGGGAAGCAATGAGCAGTTCTTC. The V and J genes are TRBV29-1 and TRBJ2-1; the D gene is possibly TRBD2 (5 bases). Trimming took 6 bases from V and 6 from J, leaving 30 bases between them. Germline V gene data show CDR1 as SQVTM and CDR2 as ANQGSEA. The CDR3 is made up of 18 amino acids.

The chain is built from TRBV5-5 and TRBJ2-7; maybe TRBD1 (5 bases). The CDR3 spans 14 residues. In germline, CDR1 is SGHKS, CDR2 YYEKEE (reference sequence). Trimming took off 6 bases at V and 2 bases at J, with 15 bases between the two ends. This CDR3 is CASTTWGIAYEQYF. In nucleotides, the CDR3 is TGTGCCAGCACCACCTGGGGCATCGCCTACGAGCAGTACTTC. The variable domain in full, completed from reference TRBV5-5 and TRBJ2-7, reads DAGVTQSPTHLIKTRGQQVTLRCSPISGHKSVSWYQQVLGQGPQFIFQYYEKEERGRGNFPDRFSARQFPNYSSELNVNALLLGDSALYLCASTTWGIAYEQYFGPGTRLTVT.